A selection of T cell receptor beta chains follows, all from one sample in a study of T cells in Graves' hyperthyroidism and ophthalmopathy. TCRdb redid the calling of the multiplex PCR reads with MiXCR, one entry per CDR3 protein. The sample lists hundreds of thousands of distinct CDR3 sequences, 35% occurring once. Sequencing was performed on blood. These TCRs come from a woman aged 40 to 50 with Graves' hyperthyroidism. Both conserved end residues are part of each CDR3. A D gene is named only where the DNA matches it firmly. Only part of the rows carry a size: once, few, many, or a class if the clone is expanded.

TRBV25-1	-	TRBJ1-5	-	CASSLAQKTNQPQHF	TGTGCCAGCAGTCTCGCCCAAAAAACAAATCAGCCCCAGCATTTT
TRBV5-1	-	TRBJ2-2	-	CASSIREPGTGELFF	TGCGCCAGCAGCATCCGGGAGCCGGGCACCGGGGAGCTGTTTTTT
TRBV28	TRBD1	TRBJ2-7	-	CASRNRGRAYEQYF	TGTGCCAGCCGAAACAGGGGGCGCGCTTACGAGCAGTACTTC
TRBV7-9	-	TRBJ2-7	few	CASSRQGPLYEQYF	TGTGCCAGCAGCAGACAAGGGCCCCTCTACGAGCAGTACTTC
TRBV6-5	-	TRBJ1-6	few	CASSGVRLDSPLHF	TGTGCCAGCAGTGGGGTCAGGCTTGATTCACCCCTCCACTTT
TRBV19	-	TRBJ1-2	many	CASSILPGGEYGYTF	TGTGCCAGTAGTATCCTGCCAGGCGGAGAATATGGCTACACCTTC
TRBV9	TRBD2	TRBJ2-7	-	CASCRGLAGAYEQYF	TGTGCCAGCTGCCGGGGACTAGCGGGGGCCTACGAGCAGTACTTC
TRBV25-1	TRBD1	TRBJ2-7	many	CASSERNRGRAYF	TGTGCCAGCAGTGAACGGAACAGGGGTAGGGCGTACTTC
TRBV2	-	TRBJ2-5	-	CASSPPFLRQQETQYF	TGTGCCAGCAGTCCCCCTTTTCTAAGGCAACAAGAGACCCAGTACTTC
TRBV25-1	-	TRBJ2-7	many	CASSDNPSYEQYF	TGTGCCAGCAGTGACAACCCATCCTACGAGCAGTACTTC
TRBV7-9	TRBD1	TRBJ2-7	many	CASSLVDRTYEQYF	TGTGCCAGCAGCTTAGTGGACAGGACCTACGAGCAGTACTTC
TRBV11-3	-	TRBJ1-1	many	CASSFTGLTEAFF	TGTGCCAGCAGCTTCACCGGGCTCACTGAAGCTTTCTTT
TRBV6-5	TRBD2	TRBJ2-5	many	CASSYGTSGIRETQYF	TGTGCCAGCAGTTACGGGACTAGCGGGATACGTGAGACCCAGTACTTC
TRBV7-9	TRBD2	TRBJ2-5	many	CASSLVLAETQYF	TGTGCCAGCAGCTTAGTACTAGCGGAGACCCAGTACTTC
TRBV7-9	TRBD2	TRBJ2-3	once	CATNRWAGDTDTQYF	TGTGCCACGAATCGTTGGGCGGGAGACACAGATACGCAGTATTTT
TRBV25-1	-	TRBJ2-3	-	CASSPRGDTDTQYF	TGTGCCAGCAGTCCGCGGGGAGACACAGATACGCAGTATTTT
TRBV7-2	-	TRBJ1-5	few	CASRPDSLYQPQHF	TGTGCCAGCAGACCGGACAGTCTGTATCAGCCCCAGCATTTT
TRBV24-1	-	TRBJ2-5	many	CATSASGQETQYF	TGTGCCACCTCCGCAAGCGGGCAAGAGACCCAGTACTTC
TRBV5-1	TRBD1	TRBJ1-4	-	CASSLIKRGPEKLFF	TGCGCCAGCAGCTTAATAAAGAGGGGGCCTGAAAAACTGTTTTTT
TRBV29-1	-	TRBJ2-7	many	CSVEDLAGYEQYF	TGCAGCGTTGAAGATCTCGCCGGCTACGAGCAGTACTTC
TRBV11-2	TRBD1	TRBJ1-1	few	CASSLPRGRPTEAFF	TGTGCCAGCAGCTTACCCAGGGGGAGGCCCACTGAAGCTTTCTTT
TRBV28	-	TRBJ2-7	-	CASSFRTGNDREQYF	TGTGCCAGCAGTTTCAGAACAGGGAACGATCGCGAGCAGTACTTC
TRBV29-1	-	TRBJ1-2	many	CSVSRERSGYTF	TGCAGCGTGTCCAGGGAACGGAGTGGCTACACCTTC
TRBV20-1	-	TRBJ2-5	-	CSARPAAGAPGETQYF	TGCAGTGCTAGGCCGGCGGCGGGGGCACCCGGGGAGACCCAGTACTTC
TRBV29-1	-	TRBJ1-1	many	CSVPSDTEAFF	TGCAGCGTTCCATCGGACACTGAAGCTTTCTTT
TRBV12-3/TRBV12-4	-	TRBJ1-4	-	CASSRRPPTNEKLFF	TGTGCCAGCAGTCGCCGACCTCCAACTAATGAAAAACTGTTTTTT
TRBV2	TRBD2	TRBJ2-7	many	CASLGLAGAYEQYF	TGTGCCAGCTTGGGACTAGCGGGGGCCTACGAGCAGTACTTC
TRBV27	TRBD1	TRBJ2-7	-	CASRLPGTGQYEQYF	TGTGCCAGCAGATTACCCGGGACAGGTCAATACGAGCAGTACTTC
TRBV7-9	-	TRBJ2-5	many	CASTTTGTLYQETQYF	TGTGCCAGCACCACAACAGGGACCCTTTACCAAGAGACCCAGTACTTC
TRBV10-3	-	TRBJ1-2	many	CAISPGRTNYGYTF	TGTGCCATCAGTCCGGGACGGACGAACTATGGCTACACCTTC
TRBV20-1	-	TRBJ1-1	-	CSARDPGQGSEAFF	TGCAGTGCTAGAGATCCTGGGCAGGGCTCTGAAGCTTTCTTT
TRBV20-1	-	TRBJ2-7	many	CSPRGEQYF	TGCAGCCCGCGGGGCGAGCAGTACTTC
TRBV15	TRBD1	TRBJ2-6	many	CATSRVTGRYFSGANVLTF	TGTGCCACCAGCAGAGTGACAGGGAGATATTTTTCTGGGGCCAACGTCCTGACTTTC
TRBV7-2	TRBD1	TRBJ1-6	once	CASSLGGQAGSLHF	TGTGCCAGCAGCTTAGGAGGACAGGCGGGATCCCTCCACTTT
TRBV15	TRBD1	TRBJ2-6	few	CATSRGQQGADGANVLTF	TGTGCCACCAGCAGAGGGCAGCAGGGGGCGGATGGGGCCAACGTCCTGACTTTC
TRBV7-3	-	TRBJ1-1	-	CASGLGGLNTEAFF	TGTGCCAGCGGCTTAGGAGGGTTGAACACTGAAGCTTTCTTT
TRBV20-1	-	TRBJ2-5	-	CSARDGVREQSF	TGCAGTGCTAGAGATGGGGTGCGTGAGCAGTCCTTC
TRBV7-6	TRBD2	TRBJ2-3	few	CASGGGSTDTQYF	TGTGCCAGCGGGGGGGGGAGCACAGATACGCAGTATTTT
TRBV19	-	TRBJ1-1	-	CASSRAGDTEAFF	TGTGCCAGTAGCAGGGCGGGGGACACTGAAGCTTTCTTT
TRBV5-5	-	TRBJ2-7	many	CASSYRGTATSYEQYF	TGTGCCAGCAGCTACCGCGGGACAGCCACTTCCTACGAGCAGTACTTC
TRBV12-3/TRBV12-4	-	TRBJ2-7	few	CASTQHGGLPYEQYF	TGTGCCAGCACCCAGCACGGGGGCCTCCCCTACGAGCAGTACTTC
TRBV29-1	-	TRBJ2-7	many	CSVEGPNYEQYF	TGCAGCGTTGAGGGTCCCAACTACGAGCAGTACTTC
TRBV7-2	-	TRBJ2-7	many	CASSPHVGYEQYF	TGTGCCAGCAGCCCCCATGTAGGCTACGAGCAGTACTTC
TRBV6-5	-	TRBJ2-6	-	CASSTLKGVLTF	TGTGCCAGCAGCACCCTAAAAGGGGTCCTGACTTTC
TRBV4-3	TRBD1	TRBJ2-5	-	CASSQGTGGIETQYF	TGCGCCAGCAGCCAAGGAACAGGGGGTATCGAGACCCAGTACTTC
TRBV25-1	-	TRBJ1-4	-	CASVDPGRGLNAELFF	TGTGCCAGCGTCGATCCGGGGCGAGGGCTTAATGCGGAACTGTTTTTT
TRBV5-1	-	TRBJ2-7	many	CASSYGTSNEQYF	TGCGCCAGCTCCTATGGGACCTCCAACGAGCAGTACTTC
TRBV25-1	-	TRBJ1-1	-	CASTNRDMNTEAFF	TGTGCCAGCACAAACCGGGACATGAACACTGAAGCTTTCTTT
TRBV30	-	TRBJ1-6	-	CAWRRRDNSPLHF	TGTGCCTGGAGACGAAGAGATAATTCACCCCTCCACTTT
TRBV19	-	TRBJ1-2	-	CASSIADPYGYTF	TGTGCCAGTAGTATCGCGGATCCATATGGCTACACCTTC
TRBV7-2	TRBD2	TRBJ2-5	many	CASSIGTSGGVTQYF	TGTGCCAGCAGCATCGGGACTAGTGGTGGCGTGACCCAGTACTTC
TRBV6-5	-	TRBJ1-2	few	CASSPLGINYGYTF	TGTGCCAGCAGTCCCCTCGGGATCAACTATGGCTACACCTTC
TRBV3-1	TRBD2	TRBJ2-5	-	CASSQRWREAGETQYF	TGTGCCAGCAGCCAGAGGTGGCGGGAGGCCGGGGAGACCCAGTACTTC
TRBV7-6	TRBD2	TRBJ2-7	-	CASSQDVLAGGSSYEQYF	TGTGCCAGCAGCCAAGATGTGCTAGCGGGGGGGTCCTCCTACGAGCAGTACTTC
TRBV7-9	TRBD1	TRBJ1-1	once	CASSFPGGAAFF	TGTGCCAGCAGTTTTCCAGGGGGCGCAGCTTTCTTT